This T cell receptor beta chain was recovered during a study of T cell repertoires in cytomegalovirus infection. In the case of this clonotype: Its specificity is not known.

Germline V gene sequence: CDR1 MNHNS, CDR2 SASEGT. The CDR3 sequence is 11 residues long. Trimming stripped 2 bases from V and 14 bases from J, with 7 bases between. TCRdb re-called the reads with MiXCR, one entry per CDR3 protein. The repertoire holds under 500,000 distinct CDR3 sequences, with about 42% as singletons. The source of this sequence is a human donor in good health (CMV status not recorded). Some clones in this sample may be carry-over from other donors' samples. The chain couples TRBV6-1 to TRBJ1-6; D is unclear. Sequenced material: cultured PBMCs, taken from culture after CMV antigen stimulation. The CDR3 sequence is CASSETLTLHF. Written as DNA, the CDR3 is TGTGCCAGCAGTGAAACCCTCACCCTCCACTTT.